This T cell receptor (beta chain) was sequenced for a study of T cells in Graves' hyperthyroidism and ophthalmopathy. RNA transcripts provided the source from which TCR beta CDR3 regions were amplified. First-round RT-PCR of the TCR CDR3 relied on the HTBI primer set. From the multiplex PCR reads, TCRdb called clonotypes with MiXCR, one entry per CDR3 protein. The table lists hundreds of thousands of distinct CDR3 sequences, approximately 14% of them singletons, with 7.5% to 9% in the top ten. Trimming removed 6 bases from V and 3 bases from J, with 19 bases in between. This CDR3 comprises 16 residues.

The receptor comes from a woman between 18 and 29 years old with Graves' hyperthyroidism. Sequences were obtained from blood. The chain uses TRBV12-3 or TRBV12-4 and TRBJ2-3, with a tentative D call TRBD1 (6 bases). CDR3 in DNA: TGTGCCAGCAGCAAAACAGGGTTTGCGGAGACAGATACGCAGTATTTT. It translates to CASSKTGFAETDTQYF.